This T cell receptor beta chain derives from a study of blood T cell repertoires in COVID-19. Study background: Sources were T cells, B-cell-depleted T cells, or PBMCs; the material itself was cDNA or gDNA.

Sequencing used immunoSEQ multiplex PCR; TCRdb keeps in-frame clones, though not all of them. The data show some 260,000 clones, roughly three quarters seen once. CDR1 is MGHRA, CDR2 YSYEKL, per germline. The CDR3 runs to 18 residues. Trimming removed 0 bases at V and 0 bases at J, with 17 bases between. The sequence was collected from a woman in her 40s with active or convalescent COVID-19. The chain has TRBV4-1 and TRBJ1-1; perhaps TRBD1 as D (5 bases). Sequenced sample: peripheral blood. The CDR3 coding sequence is TGCGCCAGCAGCCAAGATCCCAGGGAATGGGGCATGAACACTGAAGCTTTCTTT. Translated, it gives CASSQDPREWGMNTEAFF.